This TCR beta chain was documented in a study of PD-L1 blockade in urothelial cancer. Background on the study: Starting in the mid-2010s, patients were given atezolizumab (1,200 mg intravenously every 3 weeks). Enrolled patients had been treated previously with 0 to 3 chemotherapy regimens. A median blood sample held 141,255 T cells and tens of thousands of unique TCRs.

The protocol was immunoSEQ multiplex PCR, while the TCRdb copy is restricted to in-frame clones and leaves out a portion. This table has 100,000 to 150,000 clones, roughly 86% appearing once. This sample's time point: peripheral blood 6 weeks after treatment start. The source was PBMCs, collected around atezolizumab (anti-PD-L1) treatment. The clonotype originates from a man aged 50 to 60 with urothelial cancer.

The CDR3 here is CASSRYASNEQFF. The CDR3 nucleotides are TGTGCCAGCAGCCGCTACGCAAGCAATGAGCAGTTCTTC. The V and J genes are TRBV6-6 and TRBJ2-1; D gene unclear. Germline V CDR1 and CDR2: MNHNY, SVGAGI (reference sequence). This CDR3 region has 13 residues. V was pared by 6 bases and J by 6 bases, with 12 bases between.